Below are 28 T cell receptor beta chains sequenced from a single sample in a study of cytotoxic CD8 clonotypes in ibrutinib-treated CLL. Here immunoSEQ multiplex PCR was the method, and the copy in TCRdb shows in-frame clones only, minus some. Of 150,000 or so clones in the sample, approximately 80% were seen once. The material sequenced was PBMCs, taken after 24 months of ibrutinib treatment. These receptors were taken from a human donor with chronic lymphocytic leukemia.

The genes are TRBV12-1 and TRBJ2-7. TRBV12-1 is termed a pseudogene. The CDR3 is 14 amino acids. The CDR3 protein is CASSLRRPPVYPYF. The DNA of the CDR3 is TGTGCCAGCAGCCTAAGACGCCCCCCTGTTTATCCGTACTTC.

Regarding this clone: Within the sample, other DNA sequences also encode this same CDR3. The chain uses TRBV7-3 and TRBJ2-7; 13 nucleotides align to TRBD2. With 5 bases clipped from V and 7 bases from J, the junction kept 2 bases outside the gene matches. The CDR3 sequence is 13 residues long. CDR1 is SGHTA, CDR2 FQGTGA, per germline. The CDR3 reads CASSPGLAGEQYF. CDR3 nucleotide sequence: TGTGCCAGCAGCCCGGGACTAGCGGGGGAGCAGTACTTC.

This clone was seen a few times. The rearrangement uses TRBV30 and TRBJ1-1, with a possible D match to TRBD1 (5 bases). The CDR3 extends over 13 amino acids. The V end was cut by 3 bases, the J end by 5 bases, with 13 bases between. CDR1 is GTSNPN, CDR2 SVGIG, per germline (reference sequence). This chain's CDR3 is CAWRGLRYTEAFF. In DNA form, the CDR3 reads TGTGCCTGGAGGGGGCTCAGGTATACTGAAGCTTTCTTT.

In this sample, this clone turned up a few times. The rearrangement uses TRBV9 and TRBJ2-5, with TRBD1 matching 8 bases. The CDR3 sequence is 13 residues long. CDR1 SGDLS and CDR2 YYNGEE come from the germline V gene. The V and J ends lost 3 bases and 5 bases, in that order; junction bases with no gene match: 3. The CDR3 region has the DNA TGTGCCAGCAGCGCCAGACAGGGGGAGACCCAGTACTTC. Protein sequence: CASSARQGETQYF.

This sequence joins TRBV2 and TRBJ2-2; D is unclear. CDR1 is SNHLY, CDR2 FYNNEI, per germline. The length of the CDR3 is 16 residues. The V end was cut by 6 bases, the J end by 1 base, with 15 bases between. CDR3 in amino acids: CASRGRALLNTGELFF. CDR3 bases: TGTGCCAGCAGGGGTCGGGCCCTCCTGAACACCGGGGAGCTGTTTTTT.

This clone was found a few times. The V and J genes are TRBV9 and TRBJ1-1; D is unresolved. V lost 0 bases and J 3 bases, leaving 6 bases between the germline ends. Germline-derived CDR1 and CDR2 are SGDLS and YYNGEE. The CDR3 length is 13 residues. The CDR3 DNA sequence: TGTGCCAGCAGCGTAGGTCAAGACACTGAAGCTTTCTTT. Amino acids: CASSVGQDTEAFF.

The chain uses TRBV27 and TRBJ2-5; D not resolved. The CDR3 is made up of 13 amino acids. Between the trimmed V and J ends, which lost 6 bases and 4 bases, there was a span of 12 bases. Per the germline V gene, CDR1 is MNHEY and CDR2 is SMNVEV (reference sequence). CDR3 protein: CASRTLWGETQYF. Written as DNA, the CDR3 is TGTGCCAGCAGGACTTTATGGGGAGAGACCCAGTACTTC.

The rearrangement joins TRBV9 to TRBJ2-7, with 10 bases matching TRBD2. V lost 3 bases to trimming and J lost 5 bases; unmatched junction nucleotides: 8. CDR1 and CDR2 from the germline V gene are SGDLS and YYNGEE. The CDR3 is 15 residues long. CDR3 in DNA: TGTGCCAGCAGCGCTCCAGCGGGAGGGTGGAACGAGCAGTACTTC. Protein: CASSAPAGGWNEQYF.

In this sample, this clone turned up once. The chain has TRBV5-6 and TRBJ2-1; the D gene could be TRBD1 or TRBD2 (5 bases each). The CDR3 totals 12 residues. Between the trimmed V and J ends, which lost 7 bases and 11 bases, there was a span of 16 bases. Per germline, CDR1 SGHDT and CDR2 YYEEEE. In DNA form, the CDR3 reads TGTGCCAGCCAGTGGGACGCTGGTAAGCAGTTCTTC. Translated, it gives CASQWDAGKQFF.

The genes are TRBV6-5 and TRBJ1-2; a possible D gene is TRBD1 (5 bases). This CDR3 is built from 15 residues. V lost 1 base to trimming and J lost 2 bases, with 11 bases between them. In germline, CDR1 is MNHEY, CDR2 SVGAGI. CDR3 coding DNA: TGTGCCAGCAGTTACTTTAAGACAGAGAACTATGGCTACACCTTC. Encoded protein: CASSYFKTENYGYTF.

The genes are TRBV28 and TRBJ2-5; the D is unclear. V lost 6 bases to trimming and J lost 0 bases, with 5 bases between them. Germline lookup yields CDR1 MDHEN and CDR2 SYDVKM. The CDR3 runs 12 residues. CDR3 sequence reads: CASRRDQETQYF. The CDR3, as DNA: TGTGCCAGCAGAAGGGACCAAGAGACCCAGTACTTC.

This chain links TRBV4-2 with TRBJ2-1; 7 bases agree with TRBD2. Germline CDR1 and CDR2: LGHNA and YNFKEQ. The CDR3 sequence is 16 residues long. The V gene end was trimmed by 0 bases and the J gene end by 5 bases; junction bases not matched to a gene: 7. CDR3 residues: CASSQEGGTGDNEQFF. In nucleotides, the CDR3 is TGTGCCAGCAGCCAAGAGGGGGGGACGGGAGACAATGAGCAGTTCTTC.

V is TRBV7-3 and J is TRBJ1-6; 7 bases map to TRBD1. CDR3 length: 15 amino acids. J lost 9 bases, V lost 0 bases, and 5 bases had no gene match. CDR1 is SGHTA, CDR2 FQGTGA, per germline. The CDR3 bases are TGTGCCAGCAGCTTAACGTCCCCAGGGGGTTCACCCCTCCACTTT. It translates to CASSLTSPGGSPLHF.

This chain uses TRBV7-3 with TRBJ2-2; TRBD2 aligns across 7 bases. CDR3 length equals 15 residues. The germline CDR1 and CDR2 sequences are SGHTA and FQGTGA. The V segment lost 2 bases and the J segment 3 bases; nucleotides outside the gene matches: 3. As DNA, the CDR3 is TGTGCCAGCAGCTTAGCTAGCGGCCACACCGGGGAGCTGTTTTTT. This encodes CASSLASGHTGELFF.

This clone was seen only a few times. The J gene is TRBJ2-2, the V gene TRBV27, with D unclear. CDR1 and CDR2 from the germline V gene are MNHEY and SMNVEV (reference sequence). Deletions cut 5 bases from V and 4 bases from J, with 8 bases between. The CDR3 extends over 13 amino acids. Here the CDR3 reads CASSPLATGELFF. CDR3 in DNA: TGTGCCAGCAGTCCGCTGGCCACCGGGGAGCTGTTTTTT.

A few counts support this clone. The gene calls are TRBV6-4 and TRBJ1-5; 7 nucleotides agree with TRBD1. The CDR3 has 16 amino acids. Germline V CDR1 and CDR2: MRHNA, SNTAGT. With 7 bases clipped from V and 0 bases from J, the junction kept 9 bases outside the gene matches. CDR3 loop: CASTRTGIHSNQPQHF. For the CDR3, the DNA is TGTGCCAGCACCCGGACAGGTATACATAGCAATCAGCCCCAGCATTTT.

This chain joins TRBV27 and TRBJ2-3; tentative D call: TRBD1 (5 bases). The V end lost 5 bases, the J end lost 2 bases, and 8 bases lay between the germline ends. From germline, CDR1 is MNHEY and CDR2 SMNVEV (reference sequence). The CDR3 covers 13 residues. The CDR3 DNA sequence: TGTGCCAGCAGTCCGACAGCCACAGATACGCAGTATTTT. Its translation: CASSPTATDTQYF.

CDR3 sequence: CASSPITGGAEQYF. The CDR3 DNA follows: TGTGCCAGCAGCCCCATCACAGGGGGGGCCGAGCAGTACTTC. The chain is built from TRBV9 and TRBJ2-7; weak D call: TRBD1 (8 bases). This CDR3 has 14 residues. The ends were cut back, 4 bases at V and 6 bases at J, with 17 bases in the middle. CDR1 and CDR2 (germline): SGDLS, YYNGEE.

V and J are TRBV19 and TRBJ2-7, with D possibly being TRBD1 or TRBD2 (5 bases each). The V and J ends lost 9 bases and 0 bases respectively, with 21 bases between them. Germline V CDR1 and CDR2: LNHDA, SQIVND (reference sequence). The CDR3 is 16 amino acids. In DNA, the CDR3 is TGTGCCAGCAGCACCAGCAGGCTGGGACGCTCCTACGAGCAGTACTTC. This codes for CASSTSRLGRSYEQYF.

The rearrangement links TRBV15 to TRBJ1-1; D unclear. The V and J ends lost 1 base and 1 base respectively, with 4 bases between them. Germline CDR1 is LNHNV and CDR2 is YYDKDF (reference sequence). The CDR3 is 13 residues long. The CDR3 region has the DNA TGTGCCACCAGCAGAGGAGGGAACACTGAAGCTTTCTTT. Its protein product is CATSRGGNTEAFF.

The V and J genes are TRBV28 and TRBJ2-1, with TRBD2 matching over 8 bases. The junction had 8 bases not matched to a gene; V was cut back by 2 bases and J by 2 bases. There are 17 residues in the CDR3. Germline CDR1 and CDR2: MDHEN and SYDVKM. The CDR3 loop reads CASSLLASGPPYNEQFF. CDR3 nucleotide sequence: TGTGCCAGCAGTTTACTGGCTAGCGGGCCTCCCTACAATGAGCAGTTCTTC.

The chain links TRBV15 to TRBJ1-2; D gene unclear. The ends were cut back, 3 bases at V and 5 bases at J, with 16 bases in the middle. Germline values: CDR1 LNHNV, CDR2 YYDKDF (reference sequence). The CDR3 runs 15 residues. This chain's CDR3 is CATSREDGVLYGYTF. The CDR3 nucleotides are TGTGCCACCAGCAGGGAGGATGGGGTGCTATATGGCTACACCTTC.

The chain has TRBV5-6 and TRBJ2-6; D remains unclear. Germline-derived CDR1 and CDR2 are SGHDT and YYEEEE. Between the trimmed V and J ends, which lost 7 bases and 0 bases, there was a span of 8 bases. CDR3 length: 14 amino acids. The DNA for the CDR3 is TGTGCCAGCCGGTGGGGCTCTGGGGCCAACGTCCTGACTTTC. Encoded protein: CASRWGSGANVLTF.

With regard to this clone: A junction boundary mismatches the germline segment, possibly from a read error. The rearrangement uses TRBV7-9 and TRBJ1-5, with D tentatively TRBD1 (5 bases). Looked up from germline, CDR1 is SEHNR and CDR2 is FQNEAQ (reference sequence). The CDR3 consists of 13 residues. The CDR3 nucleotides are TGTGTCAGCGGGGGTTCCAGCAATCAGCCCCAGCATTTT. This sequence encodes CVSGGSSNQPQHF.

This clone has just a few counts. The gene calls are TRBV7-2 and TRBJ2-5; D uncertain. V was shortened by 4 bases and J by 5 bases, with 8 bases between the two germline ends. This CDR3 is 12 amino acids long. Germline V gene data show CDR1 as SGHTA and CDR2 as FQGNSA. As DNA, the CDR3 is TGTGCCAGCAGCTCCCGGTCGGAGACCCAGTACTTC. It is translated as CASSSRSETQYF. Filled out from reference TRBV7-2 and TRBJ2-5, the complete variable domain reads GAGVSQSPSNKVTEKGKDVELRCDPISGHTALYWYRQSLGQGLEFLIYFQGNSAPDKSGLPSDRFSAERTGGSVSTLTIQRTQQEDSAVYLCASSSRSETQYFGPGTRLLVL.

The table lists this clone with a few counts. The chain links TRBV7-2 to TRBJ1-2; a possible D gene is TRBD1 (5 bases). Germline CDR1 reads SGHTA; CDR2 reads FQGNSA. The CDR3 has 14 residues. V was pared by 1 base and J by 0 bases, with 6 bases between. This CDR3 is CASSLGGTNYGYTF. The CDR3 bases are TGTGCCAGCAGCTTAGGGGGGACTAACTATGGCTACACCTTC.

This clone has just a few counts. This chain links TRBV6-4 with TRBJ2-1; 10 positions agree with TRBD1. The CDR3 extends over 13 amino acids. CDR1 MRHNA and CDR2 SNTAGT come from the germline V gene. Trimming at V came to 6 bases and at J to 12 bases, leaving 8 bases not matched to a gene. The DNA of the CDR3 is TGTGCCAGCAGCACCGGGACAGGGGTCCGGCAGTTCTTC. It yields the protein CASSTGTGVRQFF.

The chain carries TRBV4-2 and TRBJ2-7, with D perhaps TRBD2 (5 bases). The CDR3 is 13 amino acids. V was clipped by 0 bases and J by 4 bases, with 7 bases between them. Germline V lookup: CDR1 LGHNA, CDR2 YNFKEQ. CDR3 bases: TGTGCCAGCAGCCAAGAGAGGAGGTACGAGCAGTACTTC. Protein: CASSQERRYEQYF.